Shown below are 32 T cell receptor beta chains from a single sample sequenced in a study of response to subunit inactivated influenza vaccine. From the RT-PCR reads, TCRdb called clonotypes with MiXCR, one entry per CDR3 protein. The table records approximately 500,000 distinct CDR3 sequences, approximately 14% of them present only once. This specimen was PBMCs from blood, taken 11 to 12 days after vaccination. The receptors were sampled from a man aged 45-60 years who received an inactivated influenza vaccine.

This clonotype was recorded many times. The chain joins TRBV28 to TRBJ2-5; the D is unclear. The CDR3 is made up of 14 amino acids. The V gene lost 6 bases and the J gene lost 5 bases, with 16 bases spanning the gap. Germline V gene lookup returns CDR1 MDHEN and CDR2 SYDVKM. The CDR3 DNA is TGTGCCAGCAGCCGATCATCGGCCCCGGAGACCCAGTACTTC. It yields the protein CASSRSSAPETQYF.

V is TRBV6-6 and J is TRBJ1-1; D gene uncertain. CDR3 length: 12 residues. Deletions cut 6 bases from V and 5 bases from J, with 10 bases between. Germline CDR1 is MNHNY and CDR2 is SVGAGI (reference sequence). CDR3 in amino acids: CASRSTRTEAFF. The CDR3 DNA reads TGTGCCAGCAGGTCTACTAGAACTGAAGCTTTCTTT.

This clonotype appeared a few times. In DNA, the CDR3 is TGCAGCGTTGAGAAACGCGGGGTTGGTAATACGCAGTATTTT. It translates to CSVEKRGVGNTQYF. This rearrangement joins TRBV29-1 to TRBJ2-3; D is perhaps TRBD2 (6 bases). V was cut by 3 bases and J by 7 bases, with 17 bases left in between. Germline V gene lookup returns CDR1 SQVTM and CDR2 ANQGSEA. This CDR3 has 14 residues.

In this sample, this clonotype turned up a few times. This chain links TRBV28 with TRBJ2-4; D gene ambiguous. V was clipped by 6 bases and J by 7 bases, with 7 bases between them. CDR3 length equals 11 residues. In germline, CDR1 is MDHEN, CDR2 SYDVKM. The CDR3 spells CASSVGNIQYF. For the CDR3, the DNA is TGTGCCAGCAGCGTGGGGAACATTCAGTACTTC.

In this sample, this clonotype turned up a few times. The rearrangement links TRBV20-1 to TRBJ2-1, with a tentative D call TRBD2 (6 bases). Germline V gene data show CDR1 as DFQATT and CDR2 as SNEGSKA (reference sequence). The CDR3 length is 14 residues. V lost 3 bases and J 5 bases, leaving 14 bases between the germline ends. The chain's CDR3 is CSARLRESDNEQFF. Here the CDR3 DNA reads TGCAGTGCTAGGCTTCGGGAGTCGGACAATGAGCAGTTCTTC.

This chain connects TRBV29-1 to TRBJ1-1; 8 nucleotides match TRBD1. This CDR3 is 13 amino acids long. J was trimmed by 0 bases and V by 6 bases; bases with no gene match: 3. Germline CDR1 SQVTM, CDR2 ANQGSEA. In DNA, the CDR3 is TGCAGCGTCTTACAGGGGGTGAACACTGAAGCTTTCTTT. The encoded protein is CSVLQGVNTEAFF. Full variable domain (remainder filled in from reference TRBV29-1 and TRBJ1-1): SAVISQKPSRDICQRGTSLTIQCQVDSQVTMMFWYRQQPGQSLTLIATANQGSEATYESGFVIDKFPISRPNLTFSTLTVSNMSPEDSSIYLCSVLQGVNTEAFFGQGTRLTVV.

This clonotype was observed a handful of times. This chain links TRBV18 with TRBJ1-1; D is unclear. Germline V gives CDR1 KGHSH, CDR2 LQKENI. V was cut by 2 bases and J by 0 bases, with 16 bases left in between. The CDR3 contains 17 residues. CDR3 in DNA: TGTGCCAGCTCACCAGGGCGTAGCGAGGCTTTGAACACTGAAGCTTTCTTT. It is translated as CASSPGRSEALNTEAFF.

The table lists this clonotype with a few counts. V is TRBV28 and J is TRBJ2-7, with 10 positions matching TRBD1. Germline V CDR1 and CDR2: MDHEN, SYDVKM. The CDR3 has 15 amino acids. J was trimmed by 3 bases and V by 6 bases; bases with no gene match: 8. The CDR3, as DNA: TGTGCCAGCAGGGTCCTAGGACAGGGGGTCTACGAGCAGTACTTC. It specifies CASRVLGQGVYEQYF.

This rearrangement joins TRBV7-2 to TRBJ2-1, with D unclear. The V end was cut by 0 bases, the J end by 9 bases, with 12 bases between. Germline loops: CDR1 SGHTA, CDR2 FQGNSA. The CDR3 loop spans 14 amino acids. For the CDR3, the DNA is TGTGCCAGCAGCTTAGCGATTAGGCGGCCTGAGCAGTTCTTC. Protein: CASSLAIRRPEQFF.

The genes are TRBV7-2 and TRBJ2-4; a weak D match, TRBD2 (6 bases). The length of the CDR3 is 14 residues. Germline assignment: CDR1 SGHTA and CDR2 FQGNSA. V dropped 1 base and J dropped 7 bases, with 11 bases sitting between them. In DNA form, the CDR3 reads TGTGCCAGCAGCTTAGGGGCAGGGAGGAACATTCAGTACTTC. This encodes CASSLGAGRNIQYF.

V is TRBV28 and J is TRBJ2-5; D gene unclear. Per germline, CDR1 MDHEN and CDR2 SYDVKM. V was cut by 4 bases and J by 3 bases, with 9 bases left in between. The CDR3 is 13 residues long. CDR3 nucleotide sequence: TGTGCCAGCAGTTCCGGGCAGAAAGAGACCCAGTACTTC. It yields the protein CASSSGQKETQYF.

This clonotype was found many times. The chain employs TRBV7-9 and TRBJ2-1; no clear D gene. The CDR3 has 13 residues. The germline V gene encodes CDR1 SEHNR and CDR2 FQNEAQ (reference sequence). Trimming pared 1 base from V and 2 bases from J, leaving 3 bases between. The CDR3 spells CASSLGAYNEQFF. CDR3 in DNA: TGTGCCAGCAGCTTAGGGGCCTACAATGAGCAGTTCTTC.

The rearrangement links TRBV27 to TRBJ2-1; no clear D. The germline CDR1 and CDR2 sequences are MNHEY and SMNVEV (reference sequence). This CDR3 contains 16 residues. V lost 0 bases, J lost 1 base, and 10 bases lay in between. CDR3 coding DNA: TGTGCCAGCAGTTTATCGTTAGTAGTGTCCTACAATGAGCAGTTCTTC. It encodes CASSLSLVVSYNEQFF.

This clonotype came up a few times. The V and J genes are TRBV7-2 and TRBJ1-6; a weak D match, TRBD1 (5 bases). Germline V gene sequence: CDR1 SGHTA, CDR2 FQGNSA. This CDR3 is 16 amino acids long. V was cut by 5 bases and J by 6 bases, with 17 bases left in between. CDR3 sequence (DNA): TGTGCCAGCAGCCAGGGTGGGGCAGTACTTAATTCACCCCTCCACTTT. This encodes CASSQGGAVLNSPLHF.

The chain links TRBV6-5 to TRBJ1-1; unclear D gene. V lost 7 bases and J lost 2, with 11 bases in between. Germline V gene data show CDR1 as MNHEY and CDR2 as SVGAGI. This CDR3 comprises 13 residues. Here the CDR3 reads CASIMRENTEAFF. The CDR3 DNA reads as TGTGCCAGCATTATGAGGGAAAACACTGAAGCTTTCTTT.

The rearrangement uses TRBV14 and TRBJ2-2; D is perhaps TRBD2 (5 bases). Looked up from germline, CDR1 is SGHDN and CDR2 is FVKESK. The CDR3 is 15 amino acids. The ends were cut back, 8 bases at V and 8 bases at J, with 21 bases in the middle. CDR3 amino acids: CASRPAGLSSGELFF. CDR3 nucleotide sequence: TGTGCCAGCCGACCCGCTGGACTTAGCTCGGGGGAGCTGTTTTTT. The complete variable domain, with remaining parts taken from reference TRBV14 and TRBJ2-2, reads EAGVTQFPSHSVIEKGQTVTLRCDPISGHDNLYWYRRVMGKEIKFLLHFVKESKQDESGMPNNRFLAERTGGTYSTLKVQPAELEDSGVYFCASRPAGLSSGELFFGEGSRLTVL.

The chain combines TRBV6-2 or TRBV6-3 with TRBJ2-2; TRBD1 aligns across 9 bases. Germline values: CDR1 MNHEY, CDR2 SVGEGT. The CDR3 runs to 20 residues. J lost 3 bases, V lost 2 bases, and 16 bases had no gene match. The CDR3: CASSYPTFAGQGLYTGELFF. The CDR3 DNA reads TGTGCCAGCAGTTACCCGACCTTCGCTGGACAGGGGCTATACACCGGGGAGCTGTTTTTT.

This CDR3 reads CASSLGHPQETQYF. The CDR3 DNA reads TGTGCCAGCAGCTTAGGACACCCCCAGGAGACCCAGTACTTC. V usage is TRBV7-8 and J usage is TRBJ2-5; D unclear. This CDR3 contains 14 residues. Trimming removed 1 base from V and 5 bases from J, with 11 bases in between. Germline assignment: CDR1 SGHVS and CDR2 FQNEAQ.

This clonotype occurred a few times. V is TRBV4-3 and J is TRBJ1-1; D is ambiguous. Trimming stripped 1 base from V and 1 base from J, with 10 bases between. This CDR3 has 15 residues. Germline V CDR1 and CDR2: LGHNA, YSLEER. The CDR3 loop reads CASSQVSNPNTEAFF. Here the CDR3 DNA reads TGCGCCAGCAGCCAAGTTTCCAACCCGAACACTGAAGCTTTCTTT.

This clonotype showed up just a few times. The genes are TRBV28 and TRBJ2-1; 7 positions match TRBD1. The CDR3 has 17 residues. Losses at the gene ends were 3 bases for V and 0 bases for J; bases not matched to a gene: 8. CDR1 is MDHEN, CDR2 SYDVKM, per germline. The CDR3 sequence: CASSFQQGPVSYNEQFF. In DNA, the CDR3 is TGTGCCAGCAGTTTTCAACAGGGGCCGGTCTCCTACAATGAGCAGTTCTTC.

About this clonotype: One junction end does not reproduce the germline sequence, and a read error may be involved. The rearrangement uses TRBV7-2 and TRBJ1-5; no clear D gene. The CDR3 length is 14 residues. Germline CDR1 and CDR2: SGHTA and FQGNSA. The CDR3 region is CASAREHSNLPQHF. CDR3 bases: TGTGCCAGCGCGAGGGAACATAGCAATCTGCCCCAGCATTTT.

This clonotype was detected a few times. The chain is built from TRBV9 and TRBJ1-6; D unresolved. In germline, CDR1 is SGDLS, CDR2 YYNGEE. V was clipped by 0 bases and J by 3 bases, with 13 bases between them. The CDR3 runs 17 residues. The CDR3 nucleotides are TGTGCCAGCAGCGTAGGGAGGACGGGAAACTATAATTCACCCCTCCACTTT. This sequence encodes CASSVGRTGNYNSPLHF.

This clonotype was seen a few times. The V and J genes are TRBV4-2 and TRBJ2-3; a possible D gene is TRBD2 (5 bases). In germline, CDR1 is LGHNA, CDR2 YNFKEQ. V lost 0 bases and J 1 base, leaving 8 bases between the germline ends. The CDR3 covers 15 residues. In DNA form, the CDR3 reads TGTGCCAGCAGCCAAGATCGGGGAGGCACAGATACGCAGTATTTT. Its protein product is CASSQDRGGTDTQYF.

This clonotype was counted only a few times. The chain uses TRBV11-2 and TRBJ2-7, with 10 bases lining up with TRBD1. Germline V CDR1 and CDR2: SGHAT, FQNNGV. The CDR3 runs to 16 residues. The trim removed 5 bases at V and 0 bases at J, leaving 7 bases unmatched. The CDR3 spells CASSDPGTGVSYEQYF. The CDR3 DNA follows: TGTGCCAGCAGCGATCCCGGGACAGGGGTCTCCTACGAGCAGTACTTC.

Remarks on this clonotype: One end of the junction varies from germline; a read error may be responsible. The rearrangement links TRBV7-8 to TRBJ2-2; D is perhaps TRBD2 (5 bases). Germline loops: CDR1 SGHVS, CDR2 FQNEAQ. The CDR3 extends over 16 amino acids. The CDR3 region is CASSPWGVGNTGELFF. The CDR3 nucleotides read TGTGCCAGCAGCCCCTGGGGTGTCGGGAACACTGGGGAGCTGTTTTTT.

This clonotype was found a few times. The V gene is TRBV24-1, the J gene TRBJ2-1, with D possibly called TRBD1 or TRBD2 (6 bases each). Germline CDR1 reads KGHDR; CDR2 reads SFDVKD. This CDR3 is 17 amino acids long. Trimming shortened V by 3 bases and J by 4 bases, and 18 bases separated the two germline ends. The DNA of the CDR3 is TGTGCCACCAGTGATGGGGTTGGGGGGACACTATACAATGAGCAGTTCTTC. This codes for CATSDGVGGTLYNEQFF.

This clonotype has only a few counts. This CDR3 reads CASSLLKGEEKLFF. The DNA of the CDR3 is TGTGCCAGCAGCCTCCTGAAGGGAGAAGAAAAACTGTTTTTT. The rearrangement uses TRBV7-8 and TRBJ1-4; D uncertain. The CDR3 totals 14 residues. V was clipped by 5 bases and J by 8 bases, with 15 bases between them. Germline CDR1 and CDR2: SGHVS and FQNEAQ.

The chain combines TRBV7-9 with TRBJ2-5; TRBD2 agrees at 9 bases. CDR3 length equals 16 residues. With 4 bases clipped from V and 5 bases from J, the junction kept 11 bases outside the gene matches. Germline V gives CDR1 SEHNR, CDR2 FQNEAQ (reference sequence). The DNA of the CDR3 is TGTGCCAGCAGCTCCTCCGGGACTAGCTGGCTGGAGACCCAGTACTTC. This translates into CASSSSGTSWLETQYF.

The chain recombines TRBV27 with TRBJ2-3; 8 positions match TRBD1. The CDR3 length is 20 residues. The trim removed 4 bases at V and 0 bases at J, leaving 18 bases unmatched. Germline CDR1 is MNHEY and CDR2 is SMNVEV (reference sequence). This CDR3 is CASSSYWDRLERDSTDTQYF. The CDR3 DNA reads TGTGCCAGCAGTTCCTACTGGGACAGGCTAGAGAGAGATAGCACAGATACGCAGTATTTT.

This clonotype was picked up a small number of times. This chain links TRBV4-2 with TRBJ2-5; D might be TRBD2 (7 bases). With 0 bases removed from V and 4 bases from J, the gap between germline ends came to 12 bases. This CDR3 has 15 residues. CDR1 and CDR2 (germline): LGHNA, YNFKEQ. The CDR3 is CASSQDGGGRETQYF. DNA for the CDR3: TGTGCCAGCAGCCAAGATGGGGGGGGCCGAGAGACCCAGTACTTC.

The chain joins TRBV30 to TRBJ1-1; no definite D call. The V end lost 0 bases, the J end lost 8 bases, and 7 bases lay between the germline ends. In germline, CDR1 is GTSNPN, CDR2 SVGIG (reference sequence). The CDR3 length is 11 residues. CDR3 amino acids: CAWSVRSEAFF. Here the CDR3 DNA reads TGTGCCTGGAGTGTACGGTCAGAAGCTTTCTTT.

This sequence joins TRBV9 and TRBJ2-7, with 9 bases that match TRBD1. V was pared by 4 bases and J by 6 bases, with 8 bases of the junction left unmatched. CDR1 and CDR2 (germline): SGDLS, YYNGEE. The CDR3 is 14 residues long. In DNA form, the CDR3 reads TGTGCCAGCAGCACCGGGACAGGGCAAAGCGAGCAGTACTTC. Amino acids: CASSTGTGQSEQYF.